This TCR beta chain was documented in a study of metastatic and nonmetastatic thyroid tumors. Study background: Repertoire data that came from the blood and tumor or nodule tissue of malignant and benign thyroid patients were compared.

All patients were treatment-naive before thyroid surgery. On this clone: The antigen remains unidentified.

Study outcomes and limitations: As reported, TCR beta diversity in blood and tumor was significantly higher in malignant thyroid tumors than in benign nodules.

As processed by the authors: To classify distant metastasis in papillary thyroid cancer, a model was built from CDR3 differences across clinicopathological groups. Using MiXCR, TCRdb re-called clones from the PCR reads. The V and J calls here are based on TCRdb, not the publication. The repertoire holds some 30,000 clones, with roughly 6.8% as singletons. Germline V lookup: CDR1 SGHTA, CDR2 FQGNSA. This CDR3 comprises 18 residues. The ends were cut back, 0 bases at V and 4 bases at J, with 21 bases in the middle. V usage is TRBV7-2 and J usage is TRBJ1-2; a possible D gene is TRBD1 (5 bases). The specimen sequenced was blood. The source is a female donor with papillary thyroid cancer or a benign thyroid nodule (not recorded which). Some clones in this sample may be carry-over from other donors' samples. CDR3 sequence reads: CASSLAARDRRSTYGYTF. CDR3 nucleotides: TGTGCCAGCAGCTTAGCAGCTCGAGACAGACGATCCACCTATGGCTACACCTTC.